This TCR beta chain stems from a study of T cell responses to AZD1222 COVID-19 vaccine. Trimming took 1 base from V and 4 from J, leaving 10 bases between them. The CDR3 runs 15 residues. Looked up from germline, CDR1 is LNHNV and CDR2 is YYDKDF (reference sequence). Only in-frame clones appear in the TCRdb table, and some are missing; sequencing was by immunoSEQ multiplex PCR. This table holds just over 65,000 clones, roughly 84% found once. Sequenced material: peripheral blood, taken on day 0 of AZD1222 vaccination. The clonotype originates from an adult in good health. J is TRBJ2-2 and V is TRBV15; TRBD1 might be the D (5 bases). This chain's CDR3 is CATSRVKDITGELFF. For the CDR3, the DNA is TGTGCCACCAGCAGAGTAAAGGACATCACCGGGGAGCTGTTTTTT.